This TCR beta chain is from a study of Graves' ophthalmopathy and Graves' hyperthyroidism. Whole-study results and caveats: The majority of expanded thyroid clonotypes above 0.001 frequency also occurred in blood. With a specificity of under 85% and a sensitivity of 60% to 71%, the model predicted ophthalmopathy progression.

Orbital computed tomography and thyroid ultrasound, along with TRAb, serum thyroxine and clinical symptoms, underpinned diagnosis. This clonotype was seen once. Its antigen is not known. The CDR3 runs 15 residues. Between the trimmed V and J ends, which lost 6 bases and 2 bases, there was a span of 16 bases. CDR1 MDHEN and CDR2 SYDVKM come from the germline V gene. The authors amplified TCR beta CDR3 regions from RNA transcripts. First-round RT-PCR employed HTBI primers, with a second-round multiplex PCR after it. Each CDR3 protein gets one entry after TCRdb re-called the multiplex PCR reads with MiXCR. The sample yields around 400,000 distinct CDR3 sequences, about 18% seen once.

This clonotype was sampled from a woman aged 18-29 years with Graves' ophthalmopathy. The material sequenced was peripheral blood. The rearrangement uses TRBV28 and TRBJ1-2; tentative D call: TRBD1 (5 bases). CDR3 in DNA: TGTGCCAGCAGGCTTTCCGGGACTCAGAACTATGGCTACACCTTC. It encodes CASRLSGTQNYGYTF.